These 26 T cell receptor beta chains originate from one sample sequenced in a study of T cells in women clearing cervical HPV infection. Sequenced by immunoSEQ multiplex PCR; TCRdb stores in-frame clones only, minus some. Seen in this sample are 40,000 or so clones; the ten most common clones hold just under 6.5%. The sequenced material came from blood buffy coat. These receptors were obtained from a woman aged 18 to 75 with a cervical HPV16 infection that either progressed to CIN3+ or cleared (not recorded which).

The CDR3: CAIGTGGISPLHF. The CDR3 bases that were read are TGTGCCATCGGGACAGGGGGGATATCACCC. The chain joins TRBV10-3 to TRBJ1-6; 11 bases fit TRBD1. The read comes to an end 3 residues before the CDR3 does, leaving the germline J gene to fill in the end. Germline trimming cut 8 bases from V and 10 bases from J; bases unmatched to any gene: 4. The length of the CDR3 is 13 residues. Germline assignment: CDR1 ENHRY and CDR2 SYGVKD.

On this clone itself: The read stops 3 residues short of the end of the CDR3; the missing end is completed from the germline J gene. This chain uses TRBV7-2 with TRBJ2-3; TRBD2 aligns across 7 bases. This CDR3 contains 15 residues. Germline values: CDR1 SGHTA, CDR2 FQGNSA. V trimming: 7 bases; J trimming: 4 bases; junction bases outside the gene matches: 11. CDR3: CASMSLGRESDTQYF. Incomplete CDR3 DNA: TGTGCCAGCATGTCCCTCGGGCGGGAGTCAGATACG.

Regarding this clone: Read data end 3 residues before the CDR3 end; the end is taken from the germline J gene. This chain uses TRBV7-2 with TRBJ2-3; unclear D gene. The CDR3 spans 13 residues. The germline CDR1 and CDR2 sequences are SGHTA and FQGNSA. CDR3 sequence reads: CASSLRAVETQYF. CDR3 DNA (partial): TGTGCCAGCAGCCTAAGGGCAGTGGAGACG.

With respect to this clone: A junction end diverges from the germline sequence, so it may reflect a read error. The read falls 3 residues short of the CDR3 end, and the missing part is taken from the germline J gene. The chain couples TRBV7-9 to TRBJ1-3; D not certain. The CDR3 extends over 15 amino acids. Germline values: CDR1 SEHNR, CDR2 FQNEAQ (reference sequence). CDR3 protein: CASRLAAGSGNTIYF. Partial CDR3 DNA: TGTGCCAGCCGCTTAGCGGCGGGCTCTGGAAACACC.

CDR3 in amino acids: CASSIAHKVTGELFF. The CDR3 DNA, read in part, is TGTGCCAGTAGTATCGCCCACAAGGTGACCGGGGAG. The chain has TRBV19 and TRBJ2-2, with no clear D. The missing CDR3 end, 3 residues past where the read stops, is filled in from the germline J gene. Germline CDR1 and CDR2: LNHDA and SQIVND (reference sequence). The CDR3 covers 15 residues. The V end was cut by 3 bases, the J end by 5 bases, with 13 bases between.

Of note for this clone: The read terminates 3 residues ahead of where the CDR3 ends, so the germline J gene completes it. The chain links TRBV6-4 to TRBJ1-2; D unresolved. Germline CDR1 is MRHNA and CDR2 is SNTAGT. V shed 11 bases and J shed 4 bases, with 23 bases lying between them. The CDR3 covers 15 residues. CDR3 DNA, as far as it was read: TGTGCCGAACATGGTGTCCTTATATGGCTCTATGGC. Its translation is CAEHGVLIWLYG. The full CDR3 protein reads CAEHGVLIWLYGYTF.

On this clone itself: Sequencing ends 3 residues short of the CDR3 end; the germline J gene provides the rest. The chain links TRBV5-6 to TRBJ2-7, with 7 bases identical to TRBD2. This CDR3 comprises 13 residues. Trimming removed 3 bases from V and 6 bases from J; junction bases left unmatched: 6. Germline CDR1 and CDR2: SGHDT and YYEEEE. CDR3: CASSWGGVGEQYF. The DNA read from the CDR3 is TGTGCCAGCAGCTGGGGGGGTGTGGGCGAG.

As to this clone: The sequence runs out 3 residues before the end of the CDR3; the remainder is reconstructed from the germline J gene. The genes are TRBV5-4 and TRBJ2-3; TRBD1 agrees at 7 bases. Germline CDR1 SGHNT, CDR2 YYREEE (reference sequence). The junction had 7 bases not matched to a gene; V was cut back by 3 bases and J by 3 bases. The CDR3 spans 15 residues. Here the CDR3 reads CASSSDRVETDTQYF. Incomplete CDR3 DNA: TGTGCCAGCAGCTCAGACAGGGTTGAGACAGATACG.

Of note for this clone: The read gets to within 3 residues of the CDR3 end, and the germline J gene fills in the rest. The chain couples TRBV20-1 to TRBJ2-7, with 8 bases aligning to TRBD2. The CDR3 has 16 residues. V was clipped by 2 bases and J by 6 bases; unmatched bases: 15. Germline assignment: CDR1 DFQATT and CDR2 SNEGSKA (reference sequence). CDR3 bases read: TGCAGTGCTAGACCGTCAAGCGGGAGCGTCTGGGTCGAG. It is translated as CSARPSSGSVWVE. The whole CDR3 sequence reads CSARPSSGSVWVEQYF.

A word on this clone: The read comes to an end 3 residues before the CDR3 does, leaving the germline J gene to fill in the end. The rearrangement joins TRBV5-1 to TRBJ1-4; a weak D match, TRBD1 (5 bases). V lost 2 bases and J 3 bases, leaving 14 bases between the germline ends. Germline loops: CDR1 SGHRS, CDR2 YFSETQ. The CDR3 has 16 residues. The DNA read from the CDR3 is TGCGCCAGCAGCTTATCGACAGTGCTGCCTAATGAAAAA. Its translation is CASSLSTVLPNEK. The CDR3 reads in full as CASSLSTVLPNEKLFF.

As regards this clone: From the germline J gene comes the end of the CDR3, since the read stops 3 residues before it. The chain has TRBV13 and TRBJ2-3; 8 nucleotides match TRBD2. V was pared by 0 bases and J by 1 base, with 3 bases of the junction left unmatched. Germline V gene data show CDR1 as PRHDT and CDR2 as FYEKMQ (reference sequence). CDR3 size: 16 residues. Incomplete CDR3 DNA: TGTGCCAGCAGCTTAGGGCTAGCGGGCGGCACAGATACG. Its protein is CASSLGLAGGTDT. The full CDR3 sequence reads CASSLGLAGGTDTQYF.

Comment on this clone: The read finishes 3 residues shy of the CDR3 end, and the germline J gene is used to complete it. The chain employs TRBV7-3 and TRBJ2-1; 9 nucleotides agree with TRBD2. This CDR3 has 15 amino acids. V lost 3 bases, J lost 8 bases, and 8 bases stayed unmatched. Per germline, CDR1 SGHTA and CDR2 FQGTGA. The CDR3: CASSLRAGGRDEQFF. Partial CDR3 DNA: TGTGCCAGCAGCTTGCGTGCGGGGGGGAGGGATGAG.

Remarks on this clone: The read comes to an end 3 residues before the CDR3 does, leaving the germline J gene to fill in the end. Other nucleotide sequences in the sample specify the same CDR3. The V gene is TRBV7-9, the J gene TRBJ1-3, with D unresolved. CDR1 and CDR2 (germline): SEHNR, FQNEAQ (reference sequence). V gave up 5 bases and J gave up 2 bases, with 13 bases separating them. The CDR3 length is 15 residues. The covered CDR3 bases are TGTGCCAGCAGCCCCCCGAGCGGGCCTGGAAACACC. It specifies CASSPPSGPGNT. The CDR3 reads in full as CASSPPSGPGNTIYF.

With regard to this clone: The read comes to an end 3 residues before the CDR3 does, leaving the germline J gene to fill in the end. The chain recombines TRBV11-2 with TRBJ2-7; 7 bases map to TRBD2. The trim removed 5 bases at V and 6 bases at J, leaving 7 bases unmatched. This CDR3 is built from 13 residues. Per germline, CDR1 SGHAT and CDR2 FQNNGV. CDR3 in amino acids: CASSQGEGSEQYF. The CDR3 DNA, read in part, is TGTGCCAGCAGCCAAGGGGAGGGTAGCGAG.

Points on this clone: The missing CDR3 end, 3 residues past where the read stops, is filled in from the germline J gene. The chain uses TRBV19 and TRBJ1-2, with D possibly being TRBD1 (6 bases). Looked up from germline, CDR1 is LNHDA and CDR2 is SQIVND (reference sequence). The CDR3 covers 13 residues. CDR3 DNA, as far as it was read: TGTGCCAGTAGTATAACAGGGATCAATGAC. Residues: CASSITGIND. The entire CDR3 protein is CASSITGINDYTF.

CDR3 region: CSASLQAGGYTF. The CDR3 bases that were read are TGCAGTGCCAGTTTACAGGCTGGGGGC. The rearrangement joins TRBV20-1 to TRBJ1-2; D may be TRBD1 (5 bases). Read sequence stops 3 residues before the CDR3 end, and the germline J gene provides the missing end. CDR1 and CDR2 (germline): DFQATT, SNEGSKA (reference sequence). The CDR3 runs to 12 residues.

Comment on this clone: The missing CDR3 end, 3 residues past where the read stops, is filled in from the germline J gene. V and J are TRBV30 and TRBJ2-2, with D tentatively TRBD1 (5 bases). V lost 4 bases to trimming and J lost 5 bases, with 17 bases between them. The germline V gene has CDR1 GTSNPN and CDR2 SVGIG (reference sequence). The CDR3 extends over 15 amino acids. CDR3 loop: CAWMVAGLLTGELFF. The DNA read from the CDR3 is TGTGCCTGGATGGTTGCAGGGCTTTTGACCGGGGAG.

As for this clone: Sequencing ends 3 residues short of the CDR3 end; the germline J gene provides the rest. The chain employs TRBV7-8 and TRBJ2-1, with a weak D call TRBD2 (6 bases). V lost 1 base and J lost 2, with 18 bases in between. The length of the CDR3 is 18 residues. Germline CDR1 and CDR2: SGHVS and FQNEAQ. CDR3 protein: CASSLVGSGTGAYNEQFF. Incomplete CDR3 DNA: TGTGCCAGCAGCTTAGTGGGGTCGGGGACTGGGGCCTACAATGAG.

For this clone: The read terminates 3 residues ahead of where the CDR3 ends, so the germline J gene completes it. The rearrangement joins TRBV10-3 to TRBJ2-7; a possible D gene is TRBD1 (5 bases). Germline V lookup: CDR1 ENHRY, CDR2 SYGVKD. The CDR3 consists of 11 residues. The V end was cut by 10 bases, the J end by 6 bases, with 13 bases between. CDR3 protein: CATKGQGEQYF. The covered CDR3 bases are TGTGCCACCAAAGGGCAGGGCGAG.

CDR3 residues: CAWDRGLREKLFF. The sequenced part of the CDR3 DNA is TGTGCCTGGGACAGGGGCTTGCGTGAAAAA. The chain uses TRBV30 and TRBJ1-4; 8 bases map to TRBD1. The CDR3 end is not reached by the read, which stops 3 residues before it; the germline J gene fills it in. This CDR3 region has 13 residues. V was clipped by 5 bases and J by 7 bases; unmatched bases: 6. Germline-derived CDR1 and CDR2 are GTSNPN and SVGIG (reference sequence).

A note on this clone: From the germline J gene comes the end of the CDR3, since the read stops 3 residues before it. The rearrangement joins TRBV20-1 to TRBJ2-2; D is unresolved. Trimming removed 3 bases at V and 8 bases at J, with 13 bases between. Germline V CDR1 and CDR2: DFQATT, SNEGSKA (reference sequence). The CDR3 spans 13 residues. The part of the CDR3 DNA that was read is TGCAGTGCTAGGACAACTGGATGGGGGGAG. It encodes CSARTTGWGE. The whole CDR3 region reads CSARTTGWGELFF.

Here the CDR3 reads CASSSVGGYGQYF. The DNA read from the CDR3 is TGTGCCAGCAGCTCGGTGGGGGGTTATGGT. The chain uses TRBV7-6 and TRBJ2-4, with a weak D call TRBD2 (6 bases). Sequencing ends 3 residues short of the CDR3 end; the germline J gene provides the rest. The CDR3 has 13 residues. Looked up from germline, CDR1 is SGHVS and CDR2 is FNYEAQ.

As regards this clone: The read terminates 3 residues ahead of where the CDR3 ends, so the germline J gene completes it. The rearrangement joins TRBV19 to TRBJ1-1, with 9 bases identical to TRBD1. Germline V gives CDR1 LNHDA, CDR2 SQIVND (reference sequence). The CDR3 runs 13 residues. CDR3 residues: CASREQGAQPAFF. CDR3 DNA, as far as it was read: TGTGCCAGTAGGGAACAGGGGGCTCAGCCC.

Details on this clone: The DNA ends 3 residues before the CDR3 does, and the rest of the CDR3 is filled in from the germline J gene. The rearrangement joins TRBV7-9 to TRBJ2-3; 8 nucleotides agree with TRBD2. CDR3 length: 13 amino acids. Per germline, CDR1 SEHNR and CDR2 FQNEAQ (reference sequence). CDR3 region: CASSRPGGGAQYF. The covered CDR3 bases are TGTGCCAGCAGCCGCCCGGGGGGGGGCGCG.

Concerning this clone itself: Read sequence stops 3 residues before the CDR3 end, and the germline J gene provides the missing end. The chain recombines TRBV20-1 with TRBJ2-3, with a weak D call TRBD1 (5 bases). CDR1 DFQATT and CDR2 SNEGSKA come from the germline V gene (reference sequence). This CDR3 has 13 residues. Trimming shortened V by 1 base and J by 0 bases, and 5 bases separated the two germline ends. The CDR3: CSARGQSTDTQYF. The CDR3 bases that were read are TGCAGTGCTAGAGGACAGAGCACAGATACG.

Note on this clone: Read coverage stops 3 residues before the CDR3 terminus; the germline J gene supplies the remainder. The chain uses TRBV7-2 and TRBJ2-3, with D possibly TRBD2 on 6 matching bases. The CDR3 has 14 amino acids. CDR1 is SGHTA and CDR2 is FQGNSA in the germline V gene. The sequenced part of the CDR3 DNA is TGTGCCAGCAGCTTTGGGACTGGCCAAGAGACG. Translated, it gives CASSFGTGQET. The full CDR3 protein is CASSFGTGQETQYF. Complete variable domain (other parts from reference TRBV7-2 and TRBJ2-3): GAGVSQSPSNKVTEKGKDVELRCDPISGHTALYWYRQSLGQGLEFLIYFQGNSAPDKSGLPSDRFSAERTGGSVSTLTIQRTQQEDSAVYLCASSFGTGQETQYFGPGTRLTVL.